Shown below are 27 T cell receptor beta chains from a single sample sequenced in a study of blood T cell repertoires in COVID-19. The assay was immunoSEQ multiplex PCR, and TCRdb's table has in-frame clones only and misses some. The sample contains 110,000 or so clones, about 85% of which appear only once. Sequencing was carried out using peripheral blood. The receptors originated from a man in his forties or fifties with acute or convalescent COVID-19.

A few counts support this clone. The rearrangement uses TRBV12-3 or TRBV12-4 and TRBJ1-2, with D maybe TRBD1 (6 bases). Between the trimmed V and J ends, which lost 6 bases and 8 bases, there was a span of 13 bases. The CDR3 is made up of 12 amino acids. This CDR3 is CASSYRESGYTF. The CDR3 coding sequence is TGTGCCAGCAGCTACAGGGAGAGCGGCTACACCTTC.

The J gene is TRBJ2-5, the V gene TRBV29-1; a weak D match, TRBD2 (5 bases). V was shortened by 4 bases and J by 0 bases, with 9 bases between the two germline ends. The CDR3 consists of 13 residues. Germline V gives CDR1 SQVTM, CDR2 ANQGSEA. In nucleotides, the CDR3 is TGCAGCGTTGCGGGATTTTACCAAGAGACCCAGTACTTC. It translates to CSVAGFYQETQYF.

The genes are TRBV2 and TRBJ2-3; maybe TRBD2 (5 bases). Germline loops: CDR1 SNHLY, CDR2 FYNNEI. The CDR3 is made up of 12 amino acids. Trimming took 6 bases from V and 5 from J, leaving 9 bases between them. The CDR3 region is CASRRLRDTQYF. CDR3 nucleotide sequence: TGTGCCAGCAGAAGACTACGAGATACGCAGTATTTT.

This chain links TRBV5-1 with TRBJ2-3; 10 bases fit TRBD2. J gave up 3 bases and V 1 base, and 5 bases lay outside the gene matches. The CDR3 contains 16 residues. Germline V gene sequence: CDR1 SGHRS, CDR2 YFSETQ. CDR3 DNA: TGCGCCAGCAGCTTGCTGCAGCGGGGGGGGACAGATACGCAGTATTTT. It codes for CASSLLQRGGTDTQYF.

The chain links TRBV5-3 to TRBJ2-3, with 7 nucleotides matching TRBD2. TRBV5-3 belongs to the ORF category, with a function that is uncertain. The CDR3 totals 17 residues. V lost 4 bases to trimming and J lost 2 bases; unmatched junction nucleotides: 13. The chain's CDR3 is CARSPSPAGVFTDTQYF. The CDR3 coding sequence is TGTGCCAGAAGCCCCTCCCCTGCGGGAGTCTTCACAGATACGCAGTATTTT.

This clone was observed a single time. This chain connects TRBV30 to TRBJ2-1; perhaps TRBD1 as D (5 bases). Trimming stripped 2 bases from V and 8 bases from J, with 13 bases between. The length of the CDR3 is 13 residues. The germline gives CDR1 GTSNPN, CDR2 SVGIG (reference sequence). The CDR3 is CAWSSQGRDEQFF. As DNA, the CDR3 is TGTGCCTGGAGTTCCCAGGGTCGAGATGAGCAGTTCTTC.

The rearrangement links TRBV9 to TRBJ2-3, with 9 bases fitting TRBD1. Germline CDR1 is SGDLS and CDR2 is YYNGEE. V gave up 4 bases and J gave up 4 bases; unmatched junction bases: 7. There are 15 residues in the CDR3. CDR3 protein: CASSLQDRGSDTQYF. DNA for the CDR3: TGTGCCAGCAGCCTGCAGGACAGGGGATCAGATACGCAGTATTTT. Full variable domain (rest looked up from reference TRBV9 and TRBJ2-3): DSGVTQTPKHLITATGQRVTLRCSPRSGDLSVYWYQQSLDQGLQFLIQYYNGEERAKGNILERFSAQQFPDLHSELNLSSLELGDSALYFCASSLQDRGSDTQYFGPGTRLTVL.

The chain has TRBV4-3 and TRBJ2-3; weak D call: TRBD1 (5 bases). Trimming took off 4 bases at V and 0 bases at J, with 11 bases between the two ends. The germline V gene has CDR1 LGHNA and CDR2 YSLEER. CDR3 size: 15 residues. CDR3 residues: CASSPRTPSTDTQYF. DNA for the CDR3: TGCGCCAGCAGCCCCCGGACACCTAGCACAGATACGCAGTATTTT.

The rearrangement uses TRBV4-3 and TRBJ2-7, with D possibly being TRBD2 (6 bases). The CDR3 is 20 amino acids. Germline loops: CDR1 LGHNA, CDR2 YSLEER. V lost 0 bases, J lost 3 bases, and 27 bases lay in between. CDR3 sequence reads: CASSQEYTSQSSPGDYEQYF. In DNA form, the CDR3 reads TGCGCCAGCAGCCAAGAATATACATCGCAGTCTTCACCGGGGGACTACGAGCAGTACTTC.

The chain combines TRBV5-8 with TRBJ2-1; TRBD1 might be the D (5 bases). Germline V gene data show CDR1 as SGHTS and CDR2 as YDEGEE. Trimming left V 0 bases short and J 0 bases short, with 13 bases between. The CDR3 extends over 17 amino acids. The CDR3, as DNA: TGTGCCAGCAGCTTGGTCCTAGACAGTAGCTCCTACAATGAGCAGTTCTTC. It yields the protein CASSLVLDSSSYNEQFF.

The chain uses TRBV19 and TRBJ2-1; no clear D gene. The ends were cut back, 5 bases at V and 4 bases at J, with 9 bases in the middle. The CDR3 is made up of 13 amino acids. CDR1 and CDR2 (germline): LNHDA, SQIVND (reference sequence). The CDR3 loop is CASSSQLYNEQFF. CDR3 coding DNA: TGTGCCAGTAGTTCACAGCTATACAATGAGCAGTTCTTC.

The chain is built from TRBV5-8 and TRBJ1-5, with 8 nucleotides matching TRBD1. Per germline, CDR1 SGHTS and CDR2 YDEGEE. Unmatched junction bases numbered 7, after V lost 2 bases and J lost 0 bases. The CDR3 extends over 17 amino acids. The CDR3 sequence: CASSLRTGRNSNQPQHF. The CDR3 nucleotides read TGTGCCAGCAGCTTAAGGACAGGGCGGAATAGCAATCAGCCCCAGCATTTT.

A few counts support this clone. This rearrangement joins TRBV24-1 to TRBJ1-2; D is perhaps TRBD1 (5 bases). V was pared by 5 bases and J by 6 bases, with 12 bases between. CDR3 length equals 13 residues. Germline assignment: CDR1 KGHDR and CDR2 SFDVKD. CDR3 in DNA: TGTGCCACCAGTGTCGACAGTTGGCATGGCTACACCTTC. Translating gives CATSVDSWHGYTF.

This chain uses TRBV4-1 with TRBJ2-4; a weak D match, TRBD1 (6 bases). Germline lookup yields CDR1 MGHRA and CDR2 YSYEKL. The CDR3 is 14 amino acids. Between the trimmed V and J ends, which lost 2 bases and 1 base, there was a span of 6 bases. For the CDR3, the DNA is TGCGCCAGCAGCCAACAGGGGGCCAAAAACATTCAGTACTTC. Encoded protein: CASSQQGAKNIQYF.

The chain has TRBV5-1 and TRBJ1-6; 7 bases line up with TRBD1. The germline CDR1 and CDR2 sequences are SGHRS and YFSETQ. This CDR3 region has 15 residues. The ends lost 6 bases at V and 7 bases at J; junction bases unmatched: 10. The CDR3 spells CASMFPDRENSPLHF. The CDR3 DNA is TGCGCCAGCATGTTCCCCGACAGGGAAAATTCACCCCTCCACTTT.

This clone has a single count. The rearrangement joins TRBV3-1 (or the pseudogene TRBV3-2) to TRBJ1-1; 9 bases match TRBD1. The CDR3 is made up of 13 amino acids. Germline V gives CDR1 LGHDT, CDR2 YNNKEL (reference sequence). After removal of 5 bases from V and 10 bases from J, the junction contained 8 bases not matched to a gene. Here the CDR3 reads CASSNPGTGLAFF. As DNA, the CDR3 is TGTGCCAGCAGCAACCCCGGGACAGGGTTAGCTTTCTTT.

This clone showed up just once. The chain joins TRBV6-4 to TRBJ2-1; no reliable D call. CDR3 length equals 16 residues. Trimming removed 0 bases at V and 0 bases at J, with 9 bases between. Germline lookup yields CDR1 MRHNA and CDR2 SNTAGT. CDR3 in amino acids: CASSDSYQASYNEQFF. CDR3 DNA sequence: TGTGCCAGCAGTGACTCTTATCAGGCCTCCTACAATGAGCAGTTCTTC.

This rearrangement joins TRBV10-2 to TRBJ1-2; D unresolved. The ends were cut back, 0 bases at V and 6 bases at J, with 8 bases in the middle. The CDR3 totals 13 residues. Germline CDR1 and CDR2: WSHSY and SAAADI. DNA for the CDR3: TGCGCCAGCAGTGAGTCCGCATACAATGGCTACACCTTC. Protein: CASSESAYNGYTF.

The rearrangement uses TRBV19 and TRBJ2-2; 8 bases align to TRBD1. Unmatched junction bases numbered 8, after V lost 7 bases and J lost 7 bases. Germline lookup yields CDR1 LNHDA and CDR2 SQIVND (reference sequence). This CDR3 is 14 amino acids long. The CDR3 spells CASKGRGLIGELFF. The CDR3 DNA reads TGTGCCAGTAAAGGCAGGGGGCTGATCGGGGAGCTGTTTTTT. Drawing the rest from reference TRBV19 and TRBJ2-2, the complete variable domain is DGGITQSPKYLFRKEGQNVTLSCEQNLNHDAMYWYRQDPGQGLRLIYYSQIVNDFQKGDIAEGYSVSREKKESFPLTVTSAQKNPTAFYLCASKGRGLIGELFFGEGSRLTVL.

The V and J genes are TRBV19 and TRBJ1-2; tentatively, D is TRBD1 (6 bases). The CDR3 has 15 residues. Germline values: CDR1 LNHDA, CDR2 SQIVND (reference sequence). Between the trimmed V and J ends, which lost 2 bases and 3 bases, there was a span of 13 bases. The CDR3 DNA sequence: TGTGCCAGTAGTATAAGAGGGGGGGGCGACTATGGCTACACCTTC. As protein: CASSIRGGGDYGYTF.

This clone has only a few counts. The gene calls are TRBV19 and TRBJ2-7; a weak D match, TRBD2 (5 bases). Germline CDR1 LNHDA, CDR2 SQIVND (reference sequence). V lost 5 bases, J lost 6 bases, and 14 bases lay in between. The CDR3 has 13 residues. The CDR3 sequence: CASSAGVTSEQYF. The CDR3 DNA sequence: TGTGCCAGTAGTGCCGGGGTTACTAGCGAGCAGTACTTC. Looking up the rest from reference TRBV19 and TRBJ2-7 gives the full variable domain: DGGITQSPKYLFRKEGQNVTLSCEQNLNHDAMYWYRQDPGQGLRLIYYSQIVNDFQKGDIAEGYSVSREKKESFPLTVTSAQKNPTAFYLCASSAGVTSEQYFGPGTRLTVT.

The genes are TRBV5-4 and TRBJ2-3, with 14 positions matching TRBD2. Per germline, CDR1 SGHNT and CDR2 YYREEE (reference sequence). The V and J ends lost 5 bases and 5 bases, in that order; junction bases with no gene match: 4. This CDR3 has 15 residues. The CDR3 bases are TGTGCCAGCAGTTTAGGGACTAGCGGGGGAGATACGCAGTATTTT. Its translation: CASSLGTSGGDTQYF.

This rearrangement joins TRBV5-6 to TRBJ2-7, with D perhaps TRBD2 (6 bases). The germline V and J ends were trimmed by 4 bases and 6 bases, with 14 bases remaining between them. Germline assignment: CDR1 SGHDT and CDR2 YYEEEE. CDR3 length: 13 residues. CDR3 amino acids: CASSPAGGVEQYF. The CDR3 DNA sequence: TGTGCCAGCAGCCCGGCCGGCGGGGTCGAGCAGTACTTC.

The chain combines TRBV9 with TRBJ2-5; 8 bases are a match to TRBD1. V lost 0 bases and J lost 2; bases outside the gene matches: 15. The germline CDR1 and CDR2 sequences are SGDLS and YYNGEE. The CDR3 is 19 amino acids. This CDR3 is CASSVDPWSSGTGQETQYF. CDR3 DNA sequence: TGTGCCAGCAGCGTAGACCCGTGGTCGTCCGGGACAGGACAAGAGACCCAGTACTTC.

The chain uses TRBV7-2 and TRBJ2-1; D remains ambiguous. The CDR3 is 13 amino acids. Germline V gene lookup returns CDR1 SGHTA and CDR2 FQGNSA. With 4 bases removed from V and 10 bases from J, the gap between germline ends came to 14 bases. CDR3 nucleotides: TGTGCCAGCAGCTCGCCACAGAAATCGGAGCAGTTCTTC. Protein sequence: CASSSPQKSEQFF.

V gene TRBV5-6 combines with J gene TRBJ1-3; D not certain. V lost 4 bases to trimming and J lost 0 bases, with 17 bases between them. The CDR3 is 17 residues long. CDR1 and CDR2 from the germline V gene are SGHDT and YYEEEE. This CDR3 reads CASSAPRVRSSGNTIYF. The CDR3 DNA sequence: TGTGCCAGCAGCGCCCCCCGGGTACGGAGCTCTGGAAACACCATATATTTT.

This sequence joins TRBV3-1 (or the pseudogene TRBV3-2) and TRBJ2-7, with a tentative D call TRBD2 (5 bases). V gave up 1 base and J gave up 4 bases, with 14 bases separating them. CDR1 is LGHDT, CDR2 YNNKEL, per germline (reference sequence). This CDR3 region has 15 residues. The CDR3 nucleotides read TGTGCCAGCAGCCAAGCCTCGGCTAGCTTTTACGAGCAGTACTTC. Protein sequence: CASSQASASFYEQYF.